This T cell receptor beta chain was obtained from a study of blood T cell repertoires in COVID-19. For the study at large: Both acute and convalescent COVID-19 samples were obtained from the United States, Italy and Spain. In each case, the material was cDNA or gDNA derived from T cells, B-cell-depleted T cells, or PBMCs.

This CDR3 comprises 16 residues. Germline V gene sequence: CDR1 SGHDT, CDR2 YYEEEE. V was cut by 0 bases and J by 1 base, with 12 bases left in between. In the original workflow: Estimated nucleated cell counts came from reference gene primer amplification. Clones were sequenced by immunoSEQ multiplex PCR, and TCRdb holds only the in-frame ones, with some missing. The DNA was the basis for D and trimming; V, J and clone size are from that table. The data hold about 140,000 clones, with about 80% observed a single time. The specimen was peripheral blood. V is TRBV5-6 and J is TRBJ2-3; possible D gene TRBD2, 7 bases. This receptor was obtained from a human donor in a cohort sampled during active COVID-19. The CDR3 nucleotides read TGTGCCAGCAGCTTGGAGGGGGGGCGAGGCACAGATACGCAGTATTTT. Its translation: CASSLEGGRGTDTQYF.